The rows below give T cell receptor beta chains drawn from one sample of a study of blood T cell repertoires in COVID-19. TCRdb's table, derived via immunoSEQ multiplex PCR, lists solely in-frame clones and lacks some. Among more than 95,000 clones listed, around 87% were seen once. The material sequenced was peripheral blood. The origin of the receptors is a human donor in a cohort sampled during active COVID-19. Each CDR3 is given without its conserved first and last residue.

V gene	CDR3 length	J gene	CDR3 protein
TRBV4-1	13	TRBJ1-1	ASTPGQGANTEAF
TRBV5-1	13	TRBJ2-1	ASSFQGTSYNEQF
TRBV3-1/TRBV3-2	12	TRBJ2-7	ASSLRGAGVEQY
TRBV25-1	12	TRBJ1-3	ASRAGFPGNTIY
TRBV5-6	12	TRBJ2-3	ATVKGLGTDTQY
TRBV9	13	TRBJ1-5	ASSLTGTGEQPQH
TRBV7-6	13	TRBJ2-7	ASSLEAGTSYEQY
TRBV6-6	14	TRBJ1-5	ASSYHKYRGDQPQH
TRBV6-1	14	TRBJ2-1	ASSEALRAGSNEQF
TRBV6-1	12	TRBJ2-5	ASSEGRGQETQY
TRBV5-1	14	TRBJ1-3	ASSLDRGTGGNTIY
TRBV3-1/TRBV3-2	14	TRBJ2-3	ASSQRLAGPQDTQY
TRBV5-4	12	TRBJ2-1	ASSLPTGADEQF
TRBV2	11	TRBJ1-2	ASSEPTGYGYT
TRBV10-1	15	TRBJ2-2	ASSESGAGRNTGELF
TRBV29-1	11	TRBJ2-7	SAAPPGGGEQY
TRBV19	14	TRBJ2-2	ASSGTPRPNTGELF
TRBV5-1	12	TRBJ2-5	ASSLGQTEETQY